What follows are 11 T cell receptor beta chains derived from one specimen sequenced in a study of cytomegalovirus exposure and HLA in healthy donors. In the PCR, 60 Vbeta and 13 Jbeta primers were used. Here immunoSEQ multiplex PCR was the method, and the copy in TCRdb shows in-frame clones only, minus some. Seen here are about 160,000 clones, around 77% observed once, and the top ten hold about 1.5%. The sequenced sample consisted of PBMCs. All receptors come from a woman in her twenties or thirties in good health and CMV-seronegative.

Worth noting for this clone: A read error may produce the germline difference seen at one junction end. V is TRBV5-1 and J is TRBJ1-2; D not certain. This CDR3 is 13 amino acids long. CDR1 and CDR2 from the germline V gene are SGHRS and YFSETQ. In DNA form, the CDR3 reads TGCGCCAGCAGCTTGGAGGTGAACTATGGCTACCCCTTC. It yields the protein CASSLEVNYGYPF.

This sequence joins TRBV11-3 and TRBJ2-2, with TRBD1 identical over 8 bases. The V and J ends lost 0 bases and 6 bases, in that order; junction bases with no gene match: 3. The V gene's germline CDR1 is SGHNT and CDR2 YENEEA. The CDR3 has 15 residues. Here the CDR3 reads CASSLDLTGAGELFF. The CDR3 DNA reads TGTGCCAGCAGCTTAGATCTGACAGGGGCCGGGGAGCTGTTTTTT. Full variable domain (remainder filled in from reference TRBV11-3 and TRBJ2-2): EAGVVQSPRYKIIEKKQPVAFWCNPISGHNTLYWYLQNLGQGPELLIRYENEEAVDDSQLPKDRFSAERLKGVDSTLKIQPAELGDSAVYLCASSLDLTGAGELFFGEGSRLTVL.

This chain joins TRBV6-1 and TRBJ2-5; D may be TRBD2 (6 bases). The germline V gene encodes CDR1 MNHNS and CDR2 SASEGT. The CDR3 consists of 13 residues. Trimming left V 5 bases short and J 7 bases short, with 14 bases between. The CDR3 nucleotides read TGTGCCAGCAGTTGGTTGATCGGGGGGACCCAGTACTTC. Translating it yields CASSWLIGGTQYF.

The chain joins TRBV27 to TRBJ1-6, with 8 bases aligning to TRBD1. CDR3 length: 14 residues. Per the germline V gene, CDR1 is MNHEY and CDR2 is SMNVEV (reference sequence). V lost 5 bases to trimming and J lost 13 bases; unmatched junction nucleotides: 10. Written as DNA, the CDR3 is TGTGCCAGCAGTAAGATTCAGGGGGCGAGTCCCCTCCACTTT. Residues: CASSKIQGASPLHF.

This sequence joins TRBV7-2 and TRBJ1-1, with TRBD1 identical over 9 bases. The CDR3 sequence is 16 residues long. CDR1 SGHTA and CDR2 FQGNSA come from the germline V gene. After removal of 5 bases from V and 1 base from J, the junction contained 8 bases not matched to a gene. For the CDR3, the DNA is TGTGCCAGCAGCCGGACAGGGGCAAGGACGAACACTGAAGCTTTCTTT. This translates into CASSRTGARTNTEAFF.

The chain combines TRBV19 with TRBJ1-1; 8 bases agree with TRBD1. Germline V gives CDR1 LNHDA, CDR2 SQIVND (reference sequence). V shed 4 bases, J shed 1 base, and the junction held 2 bases outside the gene matches. The CDR3 is 14 amino acids. In DNA, the CDR3 is TGTGCCAGTAGTAGGGGACAGGAGAACACTGAAGCTTTCTTT. Its translation is CASSRGQENTEAFF.

This chain uses TRBV6-1 with TRBJ2-7, with a tentative D call TRBD2 (5 bases). The germline V gene has CDR1 MNHNS and CDR2 SASEGT. Trimming cost V 1 base and J 1 base, with 8 bases left between them. This CDR3 region has 14 residues. The CDR3 region is CASSEVRGSYEQYF. DNA of the CDR3: TGTGCCAGCAGTGAAGTTCGGGGTTCCTACGAGCAGTACTTC.

This chain's CDR3 is CASSPGARGSEAFF. The CDR3 DNA reads as TGTGCCAGCTCACCGGGGGCTAGGGGCTCTGAAGCTTTCTTT. The chain uses TRBV18 and TRBJ1-1; D is possibly TRBD1 (6 bases). The CDR3 runs to 14 residues. V was pared by 3 bases and J by 6 bases, with 14 bases between. The V gene's germline CDR1 is KGHSH and CDR2 LQKENI.

Regarding this clone: Germline and junction disagree at one end, which may indicate a read error. V is TRBV19 and J is TRBJ2-3; TRBD2 agrees at 9 bases. Germline values: CDR1 LNHDA, CDR2 SQIVND (reference sequence). The CDR3 spans 18 residues. This CDR3 is CTSSMTAGGPLSTDTQYF. CDR3 sequence (DNA): TGTACCAGTAGTATGACAGCGGGGGGCCCCCTTAGCACAGATACGCAGTATTTT.

The chain employs TRBV7-2 and TRBJ2-3; 9 bases agree with TRBD2. CDR1 is SGHTA, CDR2 FQGNSA, per germline. The CDR3 contains 16 residues. The V segment lost 2 bases and the J segment 2 bases; nucleotides outside the gene matches: 5. The CDR3 nucleotides are TGTGCCAGCAGCTTATTTGCGGGGGGGAACACAGATACGCAGTATTTT. The encoded protein is CASSLFAGGNTDTQYF.

The chain links TRBV7-2 to TRBJ2-1; D ambiguous. There are 14 residues in the CDR3. Germline V gives CDR1 SGHTA, CDR2 FQGNSA. Trimming took off 3 bases at V and 10 bases at J, with 16 bases between the two ends. DNA of the CDR3: TGTGCCAGCAGCTTCTCTGAGAGCTCCGTCGAGCAGTTCTTC. Its protein is CASSFSESSVEQFF.